This T cell receptor (beta chain) was captured in a study of blood T cell repertoires in COVID-19. TCRdb's copy holds only in-frame clones and misses some; the assay was immunoSEQ multiplex PCR. The repertoire includes 300,000 to 400,000 clones, about nine tenths of them detected once, and approximately 7.4% sits in the top ten. Germline lookup yields CDR1 SGHTA and CDR2 FQGNSA. CDR3 length equals 15 residues. The V and J ends lost 1 base and 1 base respectively, with 10 bases between them. The gene calls are TRBV7-2 and TRBJ2-5; unclear D gene. The sequenced material came from peripheral blood. The TCR comes from a woman in her seventies with COVID-19, enrolled during active disease. CDR3 in amino acids: CASSLVGTAQETQYF. CDR3 nucleotide sequence: TGTGCCAGCAGCTTAGTAGGAACAGCCCAAGAGACCCAGTACTTC.